The 3 T cell receptor beta chains below all came from one sample that was sequenced in a study of blood T cell repertoires in COVID-19. Sequencing used immunoSEQ multiplex PCR; TCRdb keeps in-frame clones, though not all of them. The sample comprises 95,000 to 150,000 clones, under 90% of which are singletons, and under 5% rests with the top ten. The sequencing sample was made of peripheral blood. The receptors shown here come from a man aged 55-75 years with acute or convalescent COVID-19.

CDR3 in DNA: TGTGCCAGCAGCATAGCGGGAGGAGTGAATGAGCAGTTCTTC. Its translation: CASSIAGGVNEQFF. The chain carries TRBV5-4 and TRBJ2-1, with 10 bases fitting TRBD2. V was pared by 4 bases and J by 7 bases, with 5 bases of the junction left unmatched. CDR3 length equals 14 residues. Germline values: CDR1 SGHNT, CDR2 YYREEE (reference sequence).

V is TRBV27 and J is TRBJ2-5; 7 bases line up with TRBD1. V lost 7 bases, J lost 3 bases, and 8 bases stayed unmatched. CDR1 and CDR2 from the germline V gene are MNHEY and SMNVEV (reference sequence). This CDR3 has 14 residues. The CDR3 nucleotides are TGTGCCAGCACTCCAGGGGGTAGGAAAGAGACCCAGTACTTC. Amino acid sequence: CASTPGGRKETQYF.

The chain combines TRBV7-8 with TRBJ2-1; tentatively, D is TRBD1 (5 bases). CDR1 and CDR2 (germline): SGHVS, FQNEAQ. CDR3 length: 15 amino acids. The V end lost 2 bases, the J end lost 5 bases, and 13 bases lay between the germline ends. CDR3 in amino acids: CASSLRGQPNNEQFF. As DNA, the CDR3 is TGTGCCAGCAGCTTAAGGGGTCAGCCGAACAATGAGCAGTTCTTC.